The 2 T cell receptor beta chains below come from one sample, sequenced in a study of T cells in Graves' hyperthyroidism and ophthalmopathy. Authors of the study amplified TCR beta CDR3 regions from RNA transcripts. The HTBI primer set was used in a first-round RT-PCR of the TCR CDR3. TCRdb passed the multiplex PCR reads through MiXCR, listing each CDR3 protein once. The sample holds about 500,000 distinct CDR3 sequences, 15% to 20% seen once. Sequencing was done on a sample of blood. The receptors were gathered from a woman under 30 with Graves' hyperthyroidism.

Here the CDR3 reads CASSQDAPTNTEAFF. In nucleotides, the CDR3 is TGCGCCAGCAGCCAAGATGCGCCGACGAACACTGAAGCTTTCTTT. The chain joins TRBV4-3 to TRBJ1-1; D is unresolved. CDR3 length equals 15 residues. The germline CDR1 and CDR2 sequences are LGHNA and YSLEER. Deletions cut 0 bases from V and 1 base from J, with 9 bases between.

This clonotype was found many times. The chain has TRBV20-1 and TRBJ1-5; D unclear. Looked up from germline, CDR1 is DFQATT and CDR2 is SNEGSKA (reference sequence). V shed 6 bases and J shed 2 bases, with 11 bases lying between them. The CDR3 totals 13 residues. In DNA form, the CDR3 reads TGCAGTGCCACCCTGGGTGGCAATCAGCCCCAGCATTTT. This codes for CSATLGGNQPQHF.